This record covers a single T cell receptor beta chain. Measured with immunoSEQ multiplex PCR; TCRdb has only the in-frame clones, and not every one. The table includes around 200,000 clones, 75% to 90% detected once. Germline V gives CDR1 LGHDT, CDR2 YNNKEL (reference sequence). The CDR3 sequence is 16 residues long. V was pared by 1 base and J by 1 base, with 3 bases of the junction left unmatched. The data stem from a study of blood T cell repertoires in COVID-19. The V and J genes are TRBV3-1 (or the pseudogene TRBV3-2) and TRBJ2-7; 11 bases match TRBD2. Source material: peripheral blood. The sequence was collected from a man aged 30-40 years with acute or convalescent COVID-19. The CDR3 coding sequence is TGTGCCAGCAGCCAAGGACTAGCGGGGTTTTCCTACGAGCAGTACTTC. It yields the protein CASSQGLAGFSYEQYF.